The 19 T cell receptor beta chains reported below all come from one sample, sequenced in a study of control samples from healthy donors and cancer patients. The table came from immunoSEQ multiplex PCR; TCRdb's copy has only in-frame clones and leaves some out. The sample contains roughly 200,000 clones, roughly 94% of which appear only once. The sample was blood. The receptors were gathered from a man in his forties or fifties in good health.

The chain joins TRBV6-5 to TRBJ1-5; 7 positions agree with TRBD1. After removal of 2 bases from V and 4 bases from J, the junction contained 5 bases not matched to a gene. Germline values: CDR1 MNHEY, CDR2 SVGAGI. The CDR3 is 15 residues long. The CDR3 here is CASSYQGQPNQPQHF. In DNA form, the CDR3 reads TGTGCCAGCAGTTACCAGGGACAGCCTAATCAGCCCCAGCATTTT.

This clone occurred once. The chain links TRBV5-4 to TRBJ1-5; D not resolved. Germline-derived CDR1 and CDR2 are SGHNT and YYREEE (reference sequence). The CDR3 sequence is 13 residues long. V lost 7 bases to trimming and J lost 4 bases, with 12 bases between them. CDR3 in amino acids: CASSPDPNQPQHF. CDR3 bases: TGTGCCAGCTCCCCCGACCCTAATCAGCCCCAGCATTTT.

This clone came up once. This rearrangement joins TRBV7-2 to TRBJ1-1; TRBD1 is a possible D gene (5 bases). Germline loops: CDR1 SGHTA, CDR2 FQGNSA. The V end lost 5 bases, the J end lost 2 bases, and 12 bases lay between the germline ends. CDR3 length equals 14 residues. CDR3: CASSPSGVNTEAFF. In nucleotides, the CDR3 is TGTGCCAGCAGCCCCTCGGGGGTTAACACTGAAGCTTTCTTT.

CDR3 region: CASSSHGQGSGELFF. In nucleotides, the CDR3 is TGTGCCAGCAGTTCCCATGGACAGGGGTCCGGGGAGCTGTTTTTT. V and J are TRBV27 and TRBJ2-2, with 9 positions matching TRBD1. Losses at the gene ends were 4 bases for V and 6 bases for J; bases not matched to a gene: 6. The CDR3 contains 15 residues. From germline, CDR1 is MNHEY and CDR2 SMNVEV (reference sequence).

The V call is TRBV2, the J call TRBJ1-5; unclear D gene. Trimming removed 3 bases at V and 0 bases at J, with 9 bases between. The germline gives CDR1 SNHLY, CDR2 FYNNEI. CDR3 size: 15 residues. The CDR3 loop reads CASSEATNSNQPQHF. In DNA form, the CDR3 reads TGTGCCAGCAGTGAGGCCACAAATAGCAATCAGCCCCAGCATTTT.

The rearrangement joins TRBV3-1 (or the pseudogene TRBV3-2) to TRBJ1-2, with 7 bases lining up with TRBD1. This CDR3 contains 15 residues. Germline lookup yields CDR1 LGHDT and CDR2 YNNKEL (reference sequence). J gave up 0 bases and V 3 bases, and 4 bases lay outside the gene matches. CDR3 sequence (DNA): TGTGCCAGCAGCCAGGCAGGGGGAGCTAACTATGGCTACACCTTC. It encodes CASSQAGGANYGYTF.

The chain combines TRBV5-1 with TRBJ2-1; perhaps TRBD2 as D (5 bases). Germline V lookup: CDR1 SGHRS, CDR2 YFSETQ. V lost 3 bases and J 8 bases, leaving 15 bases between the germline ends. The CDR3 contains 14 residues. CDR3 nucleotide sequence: TGCGCCAGCAGCTCACTCGGACTTCCGGATGAGCAGTTCTTC. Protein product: CASSSLGLPDEQFF.

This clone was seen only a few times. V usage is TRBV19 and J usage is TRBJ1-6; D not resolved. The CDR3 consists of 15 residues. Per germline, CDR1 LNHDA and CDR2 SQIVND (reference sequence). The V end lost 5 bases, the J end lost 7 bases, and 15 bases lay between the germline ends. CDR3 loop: CASSAGFLDNSPLHF. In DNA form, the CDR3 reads TGTGCCAGTAGTGCCGGGTTCTTGGACAATTCACCCCTCCACTTT.

The CDR3 DNA reads as TGTGCCAGCAGCTTAAGGGGGTATGGGTTAGATCAGCCCCAGCATTTT. Translated: CASSLRGYGLDQPQHF. The chain uses TRBV7-6 and TRBJ1-5, with D perhaps TRBD1 (6 bases). V was cut by 2 bases and J by 5 bases, with 16 bases left in between. The CDR3 runs to 16 residues. CDR1 and CDR2 (germline): SGHVS, FNYEAQ.

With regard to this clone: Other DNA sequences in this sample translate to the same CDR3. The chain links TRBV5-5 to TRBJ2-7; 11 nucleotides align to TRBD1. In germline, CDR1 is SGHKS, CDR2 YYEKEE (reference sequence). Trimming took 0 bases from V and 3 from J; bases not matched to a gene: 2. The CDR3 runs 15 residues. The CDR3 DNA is TGTGCCAGCAGCTTGGAGGGGACAGGGGGCTACGAGCAGTACGTC. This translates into CASSLEGTGGYEQYV.

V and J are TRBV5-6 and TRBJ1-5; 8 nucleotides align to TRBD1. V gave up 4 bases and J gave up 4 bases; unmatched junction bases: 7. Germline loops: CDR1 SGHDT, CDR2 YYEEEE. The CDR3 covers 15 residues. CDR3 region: CASSMKGQDNQPQHF. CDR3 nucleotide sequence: TGTGCCAGCAGCATGAAGGGACAGGATAATCAGCCCCAGCATTTT.

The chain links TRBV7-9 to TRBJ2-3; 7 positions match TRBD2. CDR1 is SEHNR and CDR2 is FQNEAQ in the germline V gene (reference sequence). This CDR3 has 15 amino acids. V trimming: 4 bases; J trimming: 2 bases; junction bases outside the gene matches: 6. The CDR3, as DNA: TGTGCCAGCAGCTCGTCAGCGGGGAACACAGATACGCAGTATTTT. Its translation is CASSSSAGNTDTQYF.

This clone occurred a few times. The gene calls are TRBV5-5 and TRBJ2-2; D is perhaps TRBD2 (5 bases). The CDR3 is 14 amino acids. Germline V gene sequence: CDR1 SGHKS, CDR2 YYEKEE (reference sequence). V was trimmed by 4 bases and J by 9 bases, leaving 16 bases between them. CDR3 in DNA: TGTGCCAGCAGCGCGCAGGACTGGCTCCGGGAGCTGTTTTTT. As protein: CASSAQDWLRELFF.

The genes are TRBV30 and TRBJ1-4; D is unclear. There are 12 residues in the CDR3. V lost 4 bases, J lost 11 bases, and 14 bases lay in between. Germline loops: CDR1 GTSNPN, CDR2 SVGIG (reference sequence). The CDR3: CAWNVDIGKLFF. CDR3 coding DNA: TGTGCCTGGAATGTCGACATCGGTAAACTGTTTTTT.

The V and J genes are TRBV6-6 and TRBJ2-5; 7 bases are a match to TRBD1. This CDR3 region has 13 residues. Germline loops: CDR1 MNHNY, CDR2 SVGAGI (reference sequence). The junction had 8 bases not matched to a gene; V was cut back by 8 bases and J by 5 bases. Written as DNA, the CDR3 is TGTGCCAGCTGCGACAGGGTGCGGGAGACCCAGTACTTC. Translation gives CASCDRVRETQYF.

In DNA, the CDR3 is TGTGCCATCAGTGAGTCTACAGGGTCTCAGCCCCAGCATTTT. This gives the protein CAISESTGSQPQHF. This sequence joins TRBV10-3 and TRBJ1-5; D may be TRBD1 (6 bases). This CDR3 has 14 residues. The germline gives CDR1 ENHRY, CDR2 SYGVKD. V lost 0 bases, J lost 6 bases, and 9 bases lay in between.

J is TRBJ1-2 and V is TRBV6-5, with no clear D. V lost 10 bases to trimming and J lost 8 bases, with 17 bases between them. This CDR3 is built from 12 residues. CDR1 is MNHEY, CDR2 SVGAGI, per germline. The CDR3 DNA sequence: TGTGCCACTGTGGTGTCAGTAAGAGGCTACACCTTC. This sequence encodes CATVVSVRGYTF.

The CDR3: CASGRGNSNQPQHF. DNA for the CDR3: TGCGCCAGCGGGCGGGGTAATAGCAATCAGCCCCAGCATTTT. The chain combines TRBV4-1 with TRBJ1-5, with D hard to call. The CDR3 loop spans 14 amino acids. From germline, CDR1 is MGHRA and CDR2 YSYEKL. V dropped 8 bases and J dropped 0 bases, with 11 bases sitting between them.

CDR3 protein: CAWRVSDTEAFF. CDR3 DNA sequence: TGTGCCTGGAGGGTATCGGACACTGAAGCTTTCTTT. The chain links TRBV30 to TRBJ1-1; no clear D. This CDR3 comprises 12 residues. V lost 3 bases, J lost 3 bases, and 8 bases lay in between. The germline V gene encodes CDR1 GTSNPN and CDR2 SVGIG (reference sequence).